One and the same sample provided the 16 T cell receptor beta chains below, sequenced in a study of identical twins. In TCRdb, the 5' RACE reads were re-called with MiXCR into one record per CDR3 protein. The data show roughly 750,000 distinct CDR3 sequences, 21% seen once. The same sample was also studied in work on T cells expressing NK-cell markers.

The sequenced material came from PBMCs. The receptors stem from a woman under 30 in good health.

The table lists this clonotype with a few counts. The gene calls are TRBV7-2 and TRBJ1-3, with D hard to call. The CDR3 contains 14 residues. Germline-derived CDR1 and CDR2 are SGHTA and FQGNSA. With 3 bases removed from V and 3 bases from J, the gap between germline ends came to 9 bases. CDR3 amino acids: CASSLWVGGNTIYF. The CDR3 DNA sequence: TGTGCCAGCAGCTTGTGGGTTGGTGGAAACACCATATATTTT. Full variable domain (remainder filled in from reference TRBV7-2 and TRBJ1-3): GAGVSQSPSNKVTEKGKDVELRCDPISGHTALYWYRQSLGQGLEFLIYFQGNSAPDKSGLPSDRFSAERTGGSVSTLTIQRTQQEDSAVYLCASSLWVGGNTIYFGEGSWLTVV.

This clonotype was counted at least ten times. This chain's CDR3 is CASSVAPFGDRSPNEQFF. CDR3 nucleotides: TGTGCCAGCAGCGTAGCACCTTTTGGGGACAGGAGCCCCAATGAGCAGTTCTTC. The chain couples TRBV9 to TRBJ2-1, with 8 bases identical to TRBD1. Germline CDR1 is SGDLS and CDR2 is YYNGEE. This CDR3 has 18 residues. V lost 0 bases, J lost 6 bases, and 14 bases stayed unmatched. The variable domain in full, with the rest retrieved from reference TRBV9 and TRBJ2-1, is DSGVTQTPKHLITATGQRVTLRCSPRSGDLSVYWYQQSLDQGLQFLIQYYNGEERAKGNILERFSAQQFPDLHSELNLSSLELGDSALYFCASSVAPFGDRSPNEQFFGPGTRLTVL.

The J gene is TRBJ2-1, the V gene TRBV20-1, with D tentatively TRBD1 (5 bases). Germline CDR1 reads DFQATT; CDR2 reads SNEGSKA (reference sequence). This CDR3 has 16 amino acids. The V end lost 1 base, the J end lost 9 bases, and 22 bases lay between the germline ends. CDR3 DNA: TGCAGTGCTAGAGTTAGCCTAGGTAGGGGCTACGGTGAGCAGTTCTTC. It is translated as CSARVSLGRGYGEQFF.

This clonotype was observed a handful of times. In DNA, the CDR3 is TGTGCCAGCAGCTATGGACTAGCGGGGGGGCTGAATGAGCAGTTCTTC. It is translated as CASSYGLAGGLNEQFF. This chain links TRBV12-3 or TRBV12-4 with TRBJ2-1, with 15 nucleotides matching TRBD2. This CDR3 has 16 amino acids. The trim removed 6 bases at V and 7 bases at J, leaving 7 bases unmatched.

This clonotype was counted only a few times. Relative to the germline gene, one junction end is altered; a read error may explain this. The chain recombines TRBV7-7 with TRBJ2-7; D may be TRBD2 (5 bases). Germline V gives CDR1 SSHAT, CDR2 FNYEAQ (reference sequence). The CDR3 extends over 14 amino acids. The CDR3 DNA sequence: TGTGCTAGCAGCCGAGGGTTCGGTCTCGACGAGCAGTACTTC. Encoded protein: CASSRGFGLDEQYF.

The J gene is TRBJ2-6, the V gene TRBV29-1; 7 bases agree with TRBD1. The CDR3 is made up of 16 amino acids. V gave up 5 bases and J gave up 0 bases; unmatched junction bases: 7. Germline-derived CDR1 and CDR2 are SQVTM and ANQGSEA. Written as DNA, the CDR3 is TGCAGCGTTTCGGGACAGACGTCCTCTGGGGCCAACGTCCTGACTTTC. Translated, it gives CSVSGQTSSGANVLTF.

This clonotype occurred a few times. The V call is TRBV7-8, the J call TRBJ1-2; D not resolved. CDR3 length equals 14 residues. V was clipped by 2 bases and J by 0 bases, with 7 bases between them. CDR1 and CDR2 from the germline V gene are SGHVS and FQNEAQ. CDR3 sequence reads: CASSLTGANYGYTF. DNA of the CDR3: TGTGCCAGCAGCTTAACCGGAGCTAACTATGGCTACACCTTC.

The table lists this clonotype with a few counts. CDR3 in amino acids: CSARRQGGRDTQYF. CDR3 bases: TGCAGTGCTAGAAGACAGGGCGGGAGGGATACGCAGTATTTT. V usage is TRBV20-1 and J usage is TRBJ2-3, with D perhaps TRBD2 (8 bases). Trimming removed 2 bases at V and 6 bases at J, with 15 bases between. Germline CDR1 reads DFQATT; CDR2 reads SNEGSKA (reference sequence). The CDR3 loop spans 14 amino acids.

This clonotype has only a few counts. The V and J genes are TRBV15 and TRBJ1-5; tentatively, D is TRBD1 (5 bases). The CDR3 loop spans 16 amino acids. Germline CDR1 and CDR2: LNHNV and YYDKDF (reference sequence). V was shortened by 0 bases and J by 4 bases, with 13 bases between the two germline ends. CDR3 nucleotide sequence: TGTGCCACCAGCAGAGATTACCAGGGATTAAATCAGCCCCAGCATTTT. Translation gives CATSRDYQGLNQPQHF.

The chain carries TRBV20-1 and TRBJ1-1; 11 bases align to TRBD1. Germline trimming cut 6 bases from V and 5 bases from J; bases unmatched to any gene: 8. The CDR3 runs 14 residues. The germline V gene has CDR1 DFQATT and CDR2 SNEGSKA (reference sequence). CDR3 protein: CSAGTGQGDTEAFF. The CDR3 nucleotides are TGCAGTGCAGGCACGGGACAGGGGGATACTGAAGCTTTCTTT.

This clonotype was recorded a few times. The J gene is TRBJ2-1, the V gene TRBV7-8; D possibly uses TRBD1 or TRBD2 (5 bases each). The length of the CDR3 is 13 residues. CDR1 and CDR2 (germline): SGHVS, FQNEAQ. Trimming removed 0 bases from V and 13 bases from J, with 13 bases in between. Here the CDR3 DNA reads TGTGCCAGCAGCTTAGCCGGGACGGGCCTTCAGTTCTTC. Its protein is CASSLAGTGLQFF.

The V call is TRBV5-1, the J call TRBJ1-1; 7 positions agree with TRBD1. The germline CDR1 and CDR2 sequences are SGHRS and YFSETQ. The CDR3 consists of 15 residues. V lost 3 bases and J lost 0; bases outside the gene matches: 5. CDR3: CASSWSGGMNTEAFF. DNA of the CDR3: TGCGCCAGCAGCTGGTCAGGGGGAATGAACACTGAAGCTTTCTTT.

This chain connects TRBV6-1 to TRBJ2-7; 8 bases map to TRBD2. This CDR3 has 13 amino acids. Losses at the gene ends were 2 bases for V and 3 bases for J; bases not matched to a gene: 0. Germline V gene lookup returns CDR1 MNHNS and CDR2 SASEGT. Here the CDR3 DNA reads TGTGCCAGCAGTGAACTAGCGGGCTACGAGCAGTACTTC. Translation gives CASSELAGYEQYF.

V gene TRBV7-2 combines with J gene TRBJ2-2; 9 bases line up with TRBD2. From germline, CDR1 is SGHTA and CDR2 FQGNSA. The CDR3 contains 16 residues. The J segment lost 0 bases and the V segment lost 5 bases, leaving 4 bases of the junction unmatched. In DNA form, the CDR3 reads TGTGCCAGCAGCCTCCTAGCGGGGACGAACACCGGGGAGCTGTTTTTT. This gives the protein CASSLLAGTNTGELFF.

This clonotype has at least ten counts. The CDR3 spells CSASGSDSTDTQYF. The CDR3 DNA reads as TGCAGTGCTAGCGGGAGTGATAGCACAGATACGCAGTATTTT. The gene calls are TRBV20-1 and TRBJ2-3, with D perhaps matching TRBD2 (6 bases). The germline V gene has CDR1 DFQATT and CDR2 SNEGSKA (reference sequence). This CDR3 region has 14 residues. V dropped 3 bases and J dropped 0 bases, with 10 bases sitting between them.

The J gene is TRBJ2-7, the V gene TRBV4-3; 9 nucleotides line up with TRBD1. This CDR3 is 18 amino acids long. Germline-derived CDR1 and CDR2 are LGHNA and YSLEER. J gave up 2 bases and V 0 bases, and 11 bases lay outside the gene matches. Written as DNA, the CDR3 is TGCGCCAGCAGCCAAGAGGACAGGGGAGGTGGCTTCCCCTACGAGCAGTACTTC. Translating it yields CASSQEDRGGGFPYEQYF.